The clone carrying this T cell receptor (beta chain) is a singleton in its sample. The data were taken from a study of blood T cell repertoires in COVID-19. Study-level background: Sites in the United States, Italy and Spain provided acute and convalescent COVID-19 samples. The analysed material was cDNA or gDNA that came from T cells, B-cell-depleted T cells, or PBMCs.

Generated by immunoSEQ multiplex PCR, the TCRdb table keeps only in-frame clones and is missing some. This sample has 230,000 or so clones; approximately 80% occur once, and the top ten carry around 2.5%. This CDR3 has 17 amino acids. The V end was cut by 2 bases, the J end by 5 bases, with 22 bases between. Germline CDR1 MNHEY, CDR2 SVGEGT. Material: peripheral blood. The origin of this receptor is a man aged 35 to 55 who had recovered from COVID-19. The chain is built from TRBV6-2 or TRBV6-3 and TRBJ2-7, with D hard to call. CDR3 nucleotide sequence: TGTGCCAGCAGTTACCCCTCCTCCCGCTATCTCCAGGACGAGCAGTACTTC. It yields the protein CASSYPSSRYLQDEQYF.